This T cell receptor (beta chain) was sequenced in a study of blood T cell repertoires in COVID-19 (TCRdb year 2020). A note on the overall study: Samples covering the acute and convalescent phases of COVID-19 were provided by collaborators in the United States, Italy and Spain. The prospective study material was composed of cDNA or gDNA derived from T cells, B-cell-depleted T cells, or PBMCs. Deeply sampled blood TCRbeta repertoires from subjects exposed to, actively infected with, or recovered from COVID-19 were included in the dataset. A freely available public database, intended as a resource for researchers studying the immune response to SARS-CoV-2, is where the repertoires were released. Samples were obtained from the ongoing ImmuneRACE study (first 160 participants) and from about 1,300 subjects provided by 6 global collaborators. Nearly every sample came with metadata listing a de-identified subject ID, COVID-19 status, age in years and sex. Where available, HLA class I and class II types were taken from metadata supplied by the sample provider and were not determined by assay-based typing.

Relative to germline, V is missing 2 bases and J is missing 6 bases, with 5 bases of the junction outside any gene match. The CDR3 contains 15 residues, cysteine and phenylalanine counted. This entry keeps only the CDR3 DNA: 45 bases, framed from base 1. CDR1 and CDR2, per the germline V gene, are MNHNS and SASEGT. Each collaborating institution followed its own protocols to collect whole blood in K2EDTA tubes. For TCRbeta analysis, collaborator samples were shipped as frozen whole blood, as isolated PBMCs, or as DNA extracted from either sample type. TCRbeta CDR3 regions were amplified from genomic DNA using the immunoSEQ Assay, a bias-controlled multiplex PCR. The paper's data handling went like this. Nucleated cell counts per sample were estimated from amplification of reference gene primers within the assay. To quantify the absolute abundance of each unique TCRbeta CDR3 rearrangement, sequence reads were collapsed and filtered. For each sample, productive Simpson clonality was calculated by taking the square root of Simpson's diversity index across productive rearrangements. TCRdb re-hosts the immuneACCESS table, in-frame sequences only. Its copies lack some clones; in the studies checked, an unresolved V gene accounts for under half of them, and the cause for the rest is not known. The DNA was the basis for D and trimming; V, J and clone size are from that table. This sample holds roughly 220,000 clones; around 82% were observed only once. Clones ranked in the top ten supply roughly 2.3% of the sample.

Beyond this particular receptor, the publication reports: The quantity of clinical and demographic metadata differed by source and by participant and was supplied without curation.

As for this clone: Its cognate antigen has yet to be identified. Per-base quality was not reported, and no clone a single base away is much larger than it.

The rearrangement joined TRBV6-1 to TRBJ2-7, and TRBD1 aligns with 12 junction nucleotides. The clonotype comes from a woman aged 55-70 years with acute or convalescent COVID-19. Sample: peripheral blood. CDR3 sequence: CASSEPGQGAGEQYF. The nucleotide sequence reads TGTGCCAGCAGTGAACCGGGACAGGGGGCGGGCGAGCAGTACTTC.